The clone carrying this T cell receptor beta chain was counted between two and nine times. Its matching antigen is unknown. This record comes from a study of blood T cells in healthy people across ages. General study findings and limits: Shifts in expanded clonotypes may have been confounded by donor CMV status, which was unknown.

The V end was cut by 1 base, the J end by 3 bases, with 7 bases between. The CDR3 extends over 13 amino acids. Germline V lookup: CDR1 MDHEN, CDR2 SYDVKM. Next came a second PCR, run for roughly 6 to 11 cycles, which used a sample-barcoded 5' primer along with a J-beta primer mix. MiXCR, applied by TCRdb to the 5' RACE reads, yields one record per CDR3 protein. Among fewer than 600,000 distinct CDR3 sequences, about 27% were seen once, and the ten largest hold approximately 3.3%. Each donor gave roughly 9.1 milliliters of peripheral blood. This sample was also put to use in a study of T cells of mothers and their children. That study adds: The authors added sample barcodes and 2-4 random nucleotides using the M1S primer of the second PCR.

The chain employs TRBV28 and TRBJ2-7; D may be TRBD1 (5 bases). The sequence was collected from a boy between 2 and 10 years old in good health. Sequencing was performed on blood. CDR3 in DNA: TGTGCCAGCAGTTTATCCGACAGCTACGAGCAGTACTTC. This translates into CASSLSDSYEQYF.